These 11 T cell receptor beta chains were sequenced from one sample in a study of blood T cell repertoires in COVID-19. The table came from immunoSEQ multiplex PCR; TCRdb's copy has only in-frame clones and leaves some out. The table lists 150,000 to 200,000 clones, less than 90% of them singletons. The sample was peripheral blood. The receptor source for this set is a man in his 70s with active or convalescent COVID-19.

In this sample, this clone turned up once. The chain recombines TRBV11-2 with TRBJ2-5; TRBD1 is a possible D gene (6 bases). Germline CDR1 reads SGHAT; CDR2 reads FQNNGV. The CDR3 sequence is 15 residues long. Trimming took off 3 bases at V and 1 base at J, with 12 bases between the two ends. The CDR3 DNA follows: TGTGCCAGCAGCTTGTTTGGGGGCTCCCAAGAGACCCAGTACTTC. Amino acids: CASSLFGGSQETQYF.

This chain connects TRBV27 to TRBJ2-2; 7 nucleotides agree with TRBD1. After removal of 8 bases from V and 0 bases from J, the junction contained 6 bases not matched to a gene. This CDR3 contains 15 residues. The germline CDR1 and CDR2 sequences are MNHEY and SMNVEV (reference sequence). CDR3 sequence: CASRKQGSNTGELFF. CDR3 sequence (DNA): TGTGCCAGCCGAAAACAGGGGTCGAACACCGGGGAGCTGTTTTTT.

V gene TRBV12-3 or TRBV12-4 combines with J gene TRBJ1-5; tentatively, D is TRBD1 (5 bases). Deletions cut 2 bases from V and 7 bases from J, with 9 bases between. The CDR3 covers 13 residues. This chain's CDR3 is CASSLQTVQPQHF. In DNA, the CDR3 is TGTGCCAGCAGTTTACAGACAGTCCAGCCCCAGCATTTT.

The rearrangement uses TRBV3-1 (or the pseudogene TRBV3-2) and TRBJ1-2; D gene unclear. Germline assignment: CDR1 LGHDT and CDR2 YNNKEL (reference sequence). Trimming removed 0 bases at V and 8 bases at J, with 13 bases between. The CDR3 length is 14 residues. This chain's CDR3 is CASSQDRDIRGYTF. The CDR3 bases are TGTGCCAGCAGCCAAGATCGGGATATCAGAGGCTACACCTTC.

A single count supports this clone. This chain links TRBV7-8 with TRBJ1-4; D is perhaps TRBD1 (5 bases). Germline assignment: CDR1 SGHVS and CDR2 FQNEAQ. Trimming left V 5 bases short and J 8 bases short, with 12 bases between. The CDR3 has 13 amino acids. This CDR3 is CASSAQGGEKLFF. The CDR3, as DNA: TGTGCCAGCAGCGCCCAGGGCGGCGAAAAACTGTTTTTT. Using reference TRBV7-8 and TRBJ1-4 for the parts outside the CDR3, the full variable domain is GAGVSQSPRYKVAKRGQDVALRCDPISGHVSLFWYQQALGQGPEFLTYFQNEAQLDKSGLPSDRFFAERPEGSVSTLKIQRTQQEDSAVYLCASSAQGGEKLFFGSGTQLSVL.

This chain joins TRBV5-4 and TRBJ2-1; TRBD2 matches at 11 bases. Germline V gene lookup returns CDR1 SGHNT and CDR2 YYREEE (reference sequence). V lost 5 bases, J lost 0 bases, and 7 bases stayed unmatched. There are 17 residues in the CDR3. The CDR3 reads CASRASGGLSSYNEQFF. The DNA for the CDR3 is TGTGCCAGCAGGGCTAGCGGGGGGTTAAGCTCCTACAATGAGCAGTTCTTC.

The chain is built from TRBV5-1 and TRBJ2-1, with 10 bases fitting TRBD2. Germline CDR1 SGHRS, CDR2 YFSETQ. The V gene end was trimmed by 2 bases and the J gene end by 6 bases; junction bases not matched to a gene: 5. CDR3 size: 15 residues. The CDR3 protein is CASSLGTSDRNEQFF. CDR3 nucleotides: TGCGCCAGCAGCTTAGGGACTAGCGATCGCAATGAGCAGTTCTTC. The whole variable domain, filled in from reference TRBV5-1 and TRBJ2-1, reads KAGVTQTPRYLIKTRGQQVTLSCSPISGHRSVSWYQQTPGQGLQFLFEYFSETQRNKGNFPGRFSGRQFSNSRSEMNVSTLELGDSALYLCASSLGTSDRNEQFFGPGTRLTVL.

This sequence joins TRBV11-3 and TRBJ2-5; 7 nucleotides agree with TRBD2. The germline V gene encodes CDR1 SGHNT and CDR2 YENEEA. This CDR3 spans 15 amino acids. Trimming cost V 1 base and J 3 bases; bases outside gene matches: 5. CDR3: CASSLGGSGEETQYF. CDR3 coding DNA: TGTGCCAGCAGCTTAGGGGGGAGCGGGGAAGAGACCCAGTACTTC.

The chain links TRBV11-2 to TRBJ1-1; the match to TRBD1 covers 7 bases. Germline V CDR1 and CDR2: SGHAT, FQNNGV. The CDR3 is 15 amino acids. V was pared by 4 bases and J by 6 bases, with 11 bases of the junction left unmatched. The DNA of the CDR3 is TGTGCCAGCAGCTGGGGGACCGGGACAGCTGCTGAAGCTTTCTTT. It translates to CASSWGTGTAAEAFF.

This sequence joins TRBV6-5 and TRBJ2-1; 7 bases agree with TRBD2. Per the germline V gene, CDR1 is MNHEY and CDR2 is SVGAGI. V lost 5 bases, J lost 10 bases, and 11 bases stayed unmatched. CDR3 length: 14 amino acids. CDR3 bases: TGTGCCAGCAGTAACCAGCGGGGAAGCGGGGAGCAGTTCTTC. Translation gives CASSNQRGSGEQFF.

V gene TRBV24-1 combines with J gene TRBJ2-3; 15 nucleotides agree with TRBD2. Germline lookup yields CDR1 KGHDR and CDR2 SFDVKD. This CDR3 has 16 amino acids. Trimming removed 9 bases from V and 1 base from J; junction bases left unmatched: 4. CDR3 sequence reads: CATGLAGGGGTDTQYF. The CDR3 DNA reads TGTGCCACCGGACTAGCGGGAGGGGGGGGCACAGATACGCAGTATTTT.